This T cell receptor (beta chain) was retrieved from a study of CXCR3-negative and CXCR3-positive naive CD8 T cells. From germline, CDR1 is SEHNR and CDR2 FQNEAQ (reference sequence). There are 13 residues in the CDR3. Via 5' RACE with UMI labels, TRB cDNA libraries were prepared. Using the 5' RACE reads, TCRdb records one entry per CDR3 protein without DNA. This sample's table has 100,000 to 150,000 distinct CDR3 sequences. The rearrangement uses TRBV7-9 and TRBJ2-7. Sequenced input: naive CXCR3- CD8+ T cells from blood. The sample's subset: CD45RO-CCR7+CD27+CD95- naive CD8+ T cells lacking CXCR3 (TNR3-). This sequence originates from a human donor in good health. Some clones in this sample may be carry-over from other donors' samples. The CDR3: CASSLLASYEQYF.